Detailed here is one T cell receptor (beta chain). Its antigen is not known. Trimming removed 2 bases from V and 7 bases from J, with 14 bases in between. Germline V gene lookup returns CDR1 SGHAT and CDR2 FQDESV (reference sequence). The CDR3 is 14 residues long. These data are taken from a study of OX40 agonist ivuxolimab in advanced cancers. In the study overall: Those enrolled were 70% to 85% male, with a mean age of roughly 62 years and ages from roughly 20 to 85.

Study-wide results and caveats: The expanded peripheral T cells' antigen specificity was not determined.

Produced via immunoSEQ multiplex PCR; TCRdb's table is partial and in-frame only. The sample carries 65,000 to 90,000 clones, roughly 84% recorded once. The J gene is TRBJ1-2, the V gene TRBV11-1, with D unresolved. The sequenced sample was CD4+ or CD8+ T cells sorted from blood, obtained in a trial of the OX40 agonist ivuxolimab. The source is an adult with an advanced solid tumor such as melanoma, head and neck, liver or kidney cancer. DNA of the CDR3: TGTGCCAGCAGCTTATCTTCTCCGGGCGGTGGCTACACCTTC. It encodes CASSLSSPGGGYTF. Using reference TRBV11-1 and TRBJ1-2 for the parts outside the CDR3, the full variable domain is EAEVAQSPRYKITEKSQAVAFWCDPISGHATLYWYRQILGQGPELLVQFQDESVVDDSQLPKDRFSAERLKGVDSTLKIQPAELGDSAMYLCASSLSSPGGGYTFGSGTRLTVV.